The 16 T cell receptor beta chains below all came from one sample that was sequenced in a study of CD8 T cells in Susac syndrome. It was with random hexamers that roughly 0.5 to 1 ug RNA was reverse transcribed. TCRdb re-analysed the immunoSEQ multiplex PCR reads in MiXCR, keeping a single row per CDR3 protein. The profile shows about 290,000 distinct CDR3 sequences, approximately 85% of them singletons. Sequencing was carried out using CD8+ T cells from PBMCs. The receptors were sampled from a human donor with multiple sclerosis.

The chain carries TRBV7-2 and TRBJ1-1; D is possibly TRBD1 (6 bases). CDR1 is SGHTA and CDR2 is FQGNSA in the germline V gene. This CDR3 region has 15 residues. The V and J ends lost 5 bases and 5 bases respectively, with 18 bases between them. In DNA form, the CDR3 reads TGTGCCAGCAGCATGGACAGTCACGACTGGACTGAAGCTTTCTTT. It yields the protein CASSMDSHDWTEAFF.

V is TRBV25-1 and J is TRBJ1-2; perhaps TRBD1 as D (6 bases). Deletions cut 2 bases from V and 2 bases from J, with 6 bases between. This CDR3 contains 13 residues. Germline CDR1 reads MGHDK; CDR2 reads SYGVNS. The CDR3 spells CASSETGNYGYTF. The DNA of the CDR3 is TGTGCCAGCAGTGAAACAGGGAACTATGGCTACACCTTC.

This chain uses TRBV4-3 with TRBJ2-7; 9 bases agree with TRBD1. The CDR3 has 14 residues. Looked up from germline, CDR1 is LGHNA and CDR2 is YSLEER. V trimming: 4 bases; J trimming: 3 bases; junction bases outside the gene matches: 4. CDR3 loop: CASSPTGGDYEQYF. Written as DNA, the CDR3 is TGCGCCAGCAGCCCCACAGGGGGCGACTACGAGCAGTACTTC.

The chain couples TRBV7-3 to TRBJ2-1; 9 bases map to TRBD2. The CDR3 spans 15 residues. The V gene end was trimmed by 3 bases and the J gene end by 4 bases; junction bases not matched to a gene: 4. The V gene's germline CDR1 is SGHTA and CDR2 FQGTGA. DNA for the CDR3: TGTGCCAGCAGCTTGGCGGGAGGGGCGTACAATGAGCAGTTCTTC. Its translation is CASSLAGGAYNEQFF. The complete variable domain, with remaining parts taken from reference TRBV7-3 and TRBJ2-1, reads GAGVSQTPSNKVTEKGKYVELRCDPISGHTALYWYRQSLGQGPEFLIYFQGTGAADDSGLPNDRFFAVRPEGSVSTLKIQRTERGDSAVYLCASSLAGGAYNEQFFGPGTRLTVL.

J is TRBJ2-5 and V is TRBV7-8; D uncertain. Germline CDR1 SGHVS, CDR2 FQNEAQ. This CDR3 has 14 amino acids. The V and J ends lost 8 bases and 5 bases respectively, with 18 bases between them. CDR3 residues: CASYPLRRLETQYF. CDR3 DNA: TGTGCCAGCTACCCCCTCAGGCGGTTGGAGACCCAGTACTTC.

CDR3 amino acids: CASSLVVGADTQYF. Written as DNA, the CDR3 is TGTGCCAGCAGCTTGGTGGTAGGGGCCGATACGCAGTATTTT. The V call is TRBV5-6, the J call TRBJ2-3; TRBD1 is a possible D gene (5 bases). Germline CDR1 and CDR2: SGHDT and YYEEEE. V dropped 0 bases and J dropped 6 bases, with 11 bases sitting between them. The CDR3 extends over 14 amino acids.

The chain is built from TRBV4-3 and TRBJ2-1; D is undetermined. Germline V CDR1 and CDR2: LGHNA, YSLEER. The length of the CDR3 is 12 residues. V lost 4 bases and J 6 bases, leaving 7 bases between the germline ends. The DNA for the CDR3 is TGCGCCAGCAGCCGGTGGGGCAATGAGCAGTTCTTC. Translating it yields CASSRWGNEQFF.

This rearrangement joins TRBV29-1 to TRBJ2-1; TRBD1 is a possible D gene (6 bases). In germline, CDR1 is SQVTM, CDR2 ANQGSEA. The germline V and J ends were trimmed by 7 bases and 0 bases, with 16 bases remaining between them. This CDR3 spans 15 amino acids. The CDR3 nucleotides read TGCAGCGGAACCAACAGGGCCCGCTCCTACAATGAGCAGTTCTTC. The encoded protein is CSGTNRARSYNEQFF.

This clonotype was counted at least ten times. This chain uses TRBV5-8 with TRBJ2-3, with a weak D call TRBD1 (5 bases). This CDR3 contains 16 residues. V was trimmed by 0 bases and J by 0 bases, leaving 11 bases between them. Germline assignment: CDR1 SGHTS and CDR2 YDEGEE. The CDR3 is CASSLGTRTSTDTQYF. Written as DNA, the CDR3 is TGTGCCAGCAGCTTGGGGACACGTACTAGCACAGATACGCAGTATTTT.

This chain connects TRBV28 to TRBJ2-4; D is unclear. Trimming left V 7 bases short and J 0 bases short, with 13 bases between. The CDR3 is made up of 15 amino acids. Germline-derived CDR1 and CDR2 are MDHEN and SYDVKM. The CDR3 sequence: CASTPRTVAKNIQYF. The CDR3 nucleotides are TGTGCCAGCACCCCTAGGACGGTAGCCAAAAACATTCAGTACTTC. The full variable domain, in which reference TRBV28 and TRBJ2-4 provide the parts outside the CDR3, is DVKVTQSSRYLVKRTGEKVFLECVQDMDHENMFWYRQDPGLGLRLIYFSYDVKMKEKGDIPEGYSVSREKKERFSLILESASTNQTSMYLCASTPRTVAKNIQYFGAGTRLSVL.

The chain recombines TRBV20-1 with TRBJ2-1, with 7 bases that match TRBD1. Germline lookup yields CDR1 DFQATT and CDR2 SNEGSKA (reference sequence). The CDR3 extends over 19 amino acids. V shed 6 bases, J shed 4 bases, and the junction held 24 bases outside the gene matches. The CDR3 spells CSAPRGEGAANTIYNEQFF. CDR3 nucleotide sequence: TGCAGTGCGCCGAGGGGAGAGGGGGCCGCAAACACTATTTACAATGAGCAGTTCTTC.

This rearrangement joins TRBV4-2 to TRBJ2-7, with TRBD1 matching 8 bases. Germline CDR1 and CDR2: LGHNA and YNFKEQ. This CDR3 is built from 16 residues. The V segment lost 5 bases and the J segment 2 bases; nucleotides outside the gene matches: 11. This chain's CDR3 is CASSFNTGGLPYEQYF. The CDR3 nucleotides are TGTGCCAGCAGCTTTAATACAGGGGGTTTACCCTACGAGCAGTACTTC.

The CDR3 bases are TGTGCCAGCAGTTTCACGCGGGAGGAGAACGAGCAGTACTTC. This encodes CASSFTREENEQYF. This sequence joins TRBV27 and TRBJ2-7, with 8 bases fitting TRBD2. Germline CDR1 reads MNHEY; CDR2 reads SMNVEV (reference sequence). V lost 3 bases and J lost 5; bases outside the gene matches: 6. The CDR3 runs 14 residues.

About this clonotype: A junction boundary mismatches the germline segment, possibly from a read error. The chain links TRBV29-1 to TRBJ2-1, with a weak D call TRBD2 (6 bases). The CDR3 totals 16 residues. Germline-derived CDR1 and CDR2 are SQVTM and ANQGSEA. CDR3 loop: CSVQEDLALFVNEQFF. In nucleotides, the CDR3 is TGCAGCGTTCAAGAAGACCTAGCGCTCTTTGTCAATGAGCAGTTCTTC.

The chain links TRBV6-2 or TRBV6-3 to TRBJ2-1; 9 bases map to TRBD2. Trimming at V came to 0 bases and at J to 6 bases, leaving 0 bases not matched to a gene. The CDR3 loop spans 14 amino acids. Germline V lookup: CDR1 MNHEY, CDR2 SVGEGT. CDR3 protein: CASSYSLAGNEQFF. CDR3 nucleotide sequence: TGTGCCAGCAGTTACTCACTAGCGGGCAATGAGCAGTTCTTC.

The chain has TRBV12-3 or TRBV12-4 and TRBJ2-1, with D tentatively TRBD1 or TRBD2 (5 bases each). Trimming shortened V by 2 bases and J by 6 bases, and 17 bases separated the two germline ends. This CDR3 is 16 amino acids long. This CDR3 reads CASSLYRLAFSNEQFF. As DNA, the CDR3 is TGTGCCAGCAGTTTATACAGGTTAGCGTTTAGCAATGAGCAGTTCTTC.